What follows describes a single T cell receptor (beta chain). Antigen specificity is unknown. The data originate from a study of T and B cells in COVID-19 patients. At the level of the study: Comorbidities linked to unfavorable COVID-19 outcome were present in 18 of 20 active-infection patients.

From blood, about 240-500 ng of genomic DNA served as TRB template. Multiplex PCR with BIOMED2 TRB-A/B primer pools amplified TRB rearrangements. TCRdb re-analysed the multiplex PCR reads in MiXCR, keeping a single row per CDR3 protein. The sample holds 3,500 to 4,500 distinct CDR3 sequences, roughly a quarter seen once. General study results and limits: There were some 2,300 TCR clusters exclusive to the recovered cohort, fewer than 35 with low generation probability. Blood from mildly ill patients while symptomatic, and early samples from severe cases, were scarce.

The sample comprised blood. The source of this sequence is a human donor with active COVID-19. The donor label of this sample is uncertain.

This CDR3 reads CASSYPRDRRLVDQPQHF. For the CDR3, the DNA is TGTGCCAGCAGTTACCCTCGGGACAGGCGACTAGTAGATCAGCCCCAGCATTTT. The chain combines TRBV6-2 or TRBV6-3 with TRBJ1-5, with TRBD1 matching over 8 bases. With V trimmed by 2 bases and J by 5 bases, 14 bases remained unmatched. CDR1 and CDR2 (germline): MNHEY, SVGEGT. The CDR3 is made up of 18 amino acids.